Listed here are 22 T cell receptor beta chains from one sample, sequenced in a study of CD8+ T cells in alopecia areata. Reverse transcribed after extraction, RNA yielded cDNA as the sequencing template. Using immunoSEQ multiplex PCR, the repertoire was profiled, and TCRdb retains in-frame clones only, with some absent. This sample has some 200,000 clones; around three fifths occur once, and the top ten carry nearly 5%. The sample comprised CD8+ T cells sorted from blood. The receptors were gathered from a human donor in good health.

The genes are TRBV25-1 and TRBJ1-2; 9 bases line up with TRBD1. The trim removed 5 bases at V and 8 bases at J, leaving 6 bases unmatched. The CDR3 totals 13 residues. CDR1 and CDR2 (germline): MGHDK, SYGVNS. The CDR3 nucleotides read TGTGCCAGCAGTCCACAGGGGGCACGAGGCTACACCTTC. It specifies CASSPQGARGYTF.

The chain joins TRBV23-1 to TRBJ2-7; 7 bases map to TRBD2. TRBV23-1 is given ORF status, its function remaining uncertain. Trimming removed 0 bases from V and 0 bases from J; junction bases left unmatched: 8. The CDR3 runs 17 residues. The CDR3 loop is CASSQSGGTMSSYEQYF. CDR3 in DNA: TGCGCCAGCAGTCAATCAGGCGGGACTATGAGCTCCTACGAGCAGTACTTC.

V gene TRBV5-6 combines with J gene TRBJ1-2; the D is unclear. The CDR3 covers 14 residues. The germline gives CDR1 SGHDT, CDR2 YYEEEE. Trimming stripped 0 bases from V and 0 bases from J, with 6 bases between. In DNA, the CDR3 is TGTGCCAGCAGCTTGGAGGGAGCTAACTATGGCTACACCTTC. Translating it yields CASSLEGANYGYTF.

This sequence joins TRBV27 and TRBJ2-4; possibly TRBD1 or TRBD2 for D (5 bases each). Germline V gene data show CDR1 as MNHEY and CDR2 as SMNVEV (reference sequence). The length of the CDR3 is 13 residues. Deletions cut 4 bases from V and 4 bases from J, with 8 bases between. The CDR3, as DNA: TGTGCCAGCAGTTCCGGGGCGAAAAACATTCAGTACTTC. It is translated as CASSSGAKNIQYF.

The V call is TRBV19, the J call TRBJ2-7; 7 bases line up with TRBD1. Germline V gene data show CDR1 as LNHDA and CDR2 as SQIVND (reference sequence). V was pared by 6 bases and J by 4 bases, with 12 bases of the junction left unmatched. The CDR3 extends over 15 amino acids. The CDR3 sequence is CASRDHGQVPYEQYF. CDR3 DNA: TGTGCCAGTAGGGATCACGGACAGGTCCCTTACGAGCAGTACTTC.

The CDR3 here is CAWSGLGYEQYF. In DNA form, the CDR3 reads TGTGCCTGGTCGGGACTGGGCTACGAGCAGTACTTC. This chain links TRBV30 with TRBJ2-7, with a tentative D call TRBD2 (6 bases). The germline V gene has CDR1 GTSNPN and CDR2 SVGIG (reference sequence). The CDR3 runs 12 residues. V lost 5 bases to trimming and J lost 3 bases, with 11 bases between them.

The rearrangement uses TRBV4-1 and TRBJ1-4; D gene uncertain. The V gene's germline CDR1 is MGHRA and CDR2 YSYEKL. The CDR3 spans 15 residues. The V end was cut by 8 bases, the J end by 8 bases, with 21 bases between. CDR3 sequence: CASSTPAPLREKLFF. The CDR3 coding sequence is TGCGCCAGCTCTACCCCAGCTCCCCTCAGGGAAAAACTGTTTTTT.

The J gene is TRBJ2-3, the V gene TRBV9; no reliable D call. The CDR3 runs 11 residues. Trimming removed 0 bases at V and 6 bases at J, with 2 bases between. The germline CDR1 and CDR2 sequences are SGDLS and YYNGEE. CDR3 nucleotide sequence: TGTGCCAGCAGCGTAGTGGATACGCAGTATTTT. This translates into CASSVVDTQYF. Based on the CDR3 plus reference TRBV9 and TRBJ2-3, the full variable domain is DSGVTQTPKHLITATGQRVTLRCSPRSGDLSVYWYQQSLDQGLQFLIQYYNGEERAKGNILERFSAQQFPDLHSELNLSSLELGDSALYFCASSVVDTQYFGPGTRLTVL.

Concerning this clone: The sample carries other DNA sequences with the same CDR3. V is TRBV5-6 and J is TRBJ1-1; no clear D gene. Trimming shortened V by 5 bases and J by 2 bases, and 10 bases separated the two germline ends. The CDR3 totals 13 residues. In germline, CDR1 is SGHDT, CDR2 YYEEEE. The CDR3 nucleotides are TGTGCCAGCAGTTCTGACCTAAACACTGAAGCTTTCTTT. It specifies CASSSDLNTEAFF. Using reference TRBV5-6 and TRBJ1-1 for the parts outside the CDR3, the full variable domain is DAGVTQSPTHLIKTRGQQVTLRCSPKSGHDTVSWYQQALGQGPQFIFQYYEEEERQRGNFPDRFSGHQFPNYSSELNVNALLLGDSALYLCASSSDLNTEAFFGQGTRLTVV.

The rearrangement uses TRBV4-1 and TRBJ1-2; the match to TRBD1 covers 8 bases. Germline-derived CDR1 and CDR2 are MGHRA and YSYEKL. V was pared by 3 bases and J by 1 base, with 4 bases of the junction left unmatched. The CDR3 length is 15 residues. CDR3 residues: CASSQRDRSNYGYTF. CDR3 nucleotide sequence: TGCGCCAGCAGCCAGAGGGACAGGAGTAACTATGGCTACACCTTC.

This sequence joins TRBV23-1 and TRBJ2-7; TRBD2 agrees at 9 bases. TRBV23-1 belongs to the ORF category, with a function that is uncertain. The junction had 8 bases not matched to a gene; V was cut back by 2 bases and J by 0 bases. The CDR3 has 17 residues. CDR3: CASSQGTAGGSSYEQYF. The CDR3 bases are TGCGCCAGCAGTCAAGGTACAGCGGGGGGCAGCTCCTACGAGCAGTACTTC.

This chain uses TRBV25-1 with TRBJ1-1, with 8 nucleotides matching TRBD1. The CDR3 totals 15 residues. Germline CDR1 is MGHDK and CDR2 is SYGVNS. Unmatched junction bases numbered 6, after V lost 6 bases and J lost 0 bases. The CDR3 protein is CASSSQGAMNTEAFF. Here the CDR3 DNA reads TGTGCCAGCAGCTCCCAGGGGGCCATGAACACTGAAGCTTTCTTT.

This clone turned up a few times. CDR3 loop: CSIPGSRLDYGYTF. The CDR3 nucleotides read TGCAGCATCCCGGGATCGAGACTCGACTATGGCTACACCTTC. The J gene is TRBJ1-2, the V gene TRBV29-1; no firm D call. Germline CDR1 is SQVTM and CDR2 is ANQGSEA. This CDR3 comprises 14 residues. V was shortened by 8 bases and J by 3 bases, with 19 bases between the two germline ends. Full variable domain (rest looked up from reference TRBV29-1 and TRBJ1-2): SAVISQKPSRDICQRGTSLTIQCQVDSQVTMMFWYRQQPGQSLTLIATANQGSEATYESGFVIDKFPISRPNLTFSTLTVSNMSPEDSSIYLCSIPGSRLDYGYTFGSGTRLTVV.

The V and J genes are TRBV19 and TRBJ1-1; D uncertain. V dropped 5 bases and J dropped 5 bases, with 6 bases sitting between them. CDR3 length: 11 amino acids. Germline-derived CDR1 and CDR2 are LNHDA and SQIVND (reference sequence). The CDR3 bases are TGTGCCAGTAGTGGGTGGACTGAAGCTTTCTTT. Amino acid sequence: CASSGWTEAFF.

Notes on this clone: A much larger clone sits a single nucleotide away, making a read error possible. The rearrangement joins TRBV7-2 to TRBJ2-3; D tentatively reads TRBD1 or TRBD2 (5 bases each). The CDR3 runs to 14 residues. V was pared by 0 bases and J by 1 base, with 5 bases between. CDR1 SGHTA and CDR2 FQGNSA come from the germline V gene. The CDR3 region is CASSLAGGTDTQYF. CDR3 DNA sequence: TGTGCCAGCAGCTTAGCGGGGGGCACAGATACGCAGTATTTT.

The V and J genes are TRBV7-9 and TRBJ2-2, with 13 bases lining up with TRBD2. Trimming at V came to 5 bases and at J to 0 bases, leaving 6 bases not matched to a gene. Germline lookup yields CDR1 SEHNR and CDR2 FQNEAQ (reference sequence). The CDR3 spans 18 residues. CDR3 sequence reads: CASSTGLAGVPNTGELFF. The DNA for the CDR3 is TGTGCCAGCAGCACCGGACTAGCGGGGGTCCCGAACACCGGGGAGCTGTTTTTT.

On this clone itself: This CDR3 is also generated by other DNA sequences in the sample. The chain recombines TRBV4-1 with TRBJ1-1, with D uncertain. The CDR3 loop spans 13 amino acids. The germline CDR1 and CDR2 sequences are MGHRA and YSYEKL. V gave up 1 base and J gave up 1 base, with 4 bases separating them. CDR3 sequence reads: CASSQAGNTEAFF. The CDR3, as DNA: TGCGCCAGCAGCCAAGCAGGGAACACTGAAGCTTTCTTT.

This clone was seen more than once but under ten times. This sequence joins TRBV10-2 and TRBJ1-1, with D unclear. The CDR3 covers 14 residues. Germline V gene lookup returns CDR1 WSHSY and CDR2 SAAADI. V lost 2 bases and J 0 bases, leaving 7 bases between the germline ends. As DNA, the CDR3 is TGCGCCAGCAGTGAGGTCGCTCTGAACACTGAAGCTTTCTTT. This translates into CASSEVALNTEAFF.

The rearrangement links TRBV9 to TRBJ2-3; perhaps TRBD1 as D (5 bases). The germline V gene encodes CDR1 SGDLS and CDR2 YYNGEE. The CDR3 length is 17 residues. Trimming left V 3 bases short and J 3 bases short, with 20 bases between. CDR3 coding DNA: TGTGCCAGCAGCGGTCAACAGGCATCGGTCTTGACAGATACGCAGTATTTT. Translated: CASSGQQASVLTDTQYF.

This clone was counted between two and nine times. The rearrangement joins TRBV4-1 to TRBJ1-2, with D unclear. Germline CDR1 reads MGHRA; CDR2 reads YSYEKL. The CDR3 spans 13 residues. Trimming shortened V by 2 bases and J by 7 bases, and 11 bases separated the two germline ends. The DNA of the CDR3 is TGCGCCAGCAGCCAAACCCCGTGGGCTGGCTACACCTTC. Translation: CASSQTPWAGYTF.

J is TRBJ2-5 and V is TRBV9; TRBD2 might be the D (7 bases). CDR3 size: 14 residues. Germline lookup yields CDR1 SGDLS and CDR2 YYNGEE. The germline V and J ends were trimmed by 3 bases and 1 base, with 10 bases remaining between them. CDR3: CASSGGGPQETQYF. The CDR3 coding sequence is TGTGCCAGCAGCGGCGGGGGCCCCCAAGAGACCCAGTACTTC.

The V and J genes are TRBV4-1 and TRBJ1-2; D perhaps matches TRBD1 (5 bases). This CDR3 contains 13 residues. V lost 2 bases and J 6 bases, leaving 10 bases between the germline ends. Per the germline V gene, CDR1 is MGHRA and CDR2 is YSYEKL. CDR3 sequence (DNA): TGCGCCAGCAGCCAACGGGCGGGGGATGGCTACACCTTC. The encoded protein is CASSQRAGDGYTF.